These T cell receptor beta chains were read from a single sample in a study of T cells in Graves' hyperthyroidism and ophthalmopathy. TCRdb itself ran the multiplex PCR reads through MiXCR, one entry per CDR3 protein. Of hundreds of thousands of distinct CDR3 sequences in the sample, approximately 15% were seen once. Sequencing used blood. The receptors derive from a woman in her twenties or thirties with Graves' hyperthyroidism. CDR3s include the opening cysteine and the closing phenylalanine or tryptophan. The order of the fields is J gene, D gene, clone size, V gene, CDR3 DNA, CDR3 protein. The D gene is left open where the match is weak. Some rows have no size entry. The others give once, few or many, or a class for an expanded clone.

TRBJ2-1,TRBD2,many,TRBV12-3/TRBV12-4,TGTGCCAGCAGTTTTACTAGCGGGCCTTACAATGAGCAGTTCTTC,CASSFTSGPYNEQFF
TRBJ2-7,.,many,TRBV27,TGTGCCAGCAGTGCCGAGGGAGGCGAGCAGTACTTC,CASSAEGGEQYF
TRBJ1-6,TRBD1,.,TRBV7-2,TGTGCCAGCAGCCGCGGTCTTGACAGGGTAGGGGGGTATAATTCACCCCTCCACTTT,CASSRGLDRVGGYNSPLHF
TRBJ2-1,.,many,TRBV12-3/TRBV12-4,TGTGCCAGCAGTTTAGCGGTCGGTAGTAGCGGAAGGGGGTACTACAATGAGCAGTTCTTC,CASSLAVGSSGRGYYNEQFF
TRBJ2-7,TRBD2,many,TRBV4-2,TGTGCCAGCAGCAGCGCGGGAGTGGGCGAGCAGTACTTC,CASSSAGVGEQYF
TRBJ2-2,.,.,TRBV30,TGTGCCTGGAGTTACAGAAACACCGGGGAGCTGTTTTTT,CAWSYRNTGELFF
TRBJ2-7,TRBD1,many,TRBV7-9,TGTGCCAGCAGCTCGCCCAAGTCCGGGACAGGGGGCTCCTACGAGCAGTACTTC,CASSSPKSGTGGSYEQYF
TRBJ2-7,TRBD1,many,TRBV15,TGTGCCACCAGCTTCTCGGACAGGGAGGTCTACGAGCAGTACTTC,CATSFSDREVYEQYF
TRBJ2-2,.,few,TRBV10-1,TGCGCCAGCAGTGGTGCCTTGGCGGGGGAGCTGTTTTTT,CASSGALAGELFF
TRBJ1-5,.,few,TRBV15,TGTGCCACCAGTAATGGCAATCAGCCCCAGCATTTT,CATSNGNQPQHF
TRBJ2-1,.,.,TRBV10-3,TGTGCCTATGGTGAATCGGGAGAGCAGTTCTTC,CAYGESGEQFF
TRBJ2-2,TRBD2,few,TRBV6-4,TGTGCCAGCAGCGAACTAGCGGGAGGTACCGGGGAGCTGTTTTTT,CASSELAGGTGELFF
TRBJ2-7,TRBD2,many,TRBV7-9,TGTGCCAGCAGCGTGTCTAGCGGCTATCCATTCTACGAGCAGTACTTC,CASSVSSGYPFYEQYF
TRBJ2-7,TRBD1,.,TRBV11-2,TGTGCCAGCAGCTCCGGACAGGTCTTAGACGAGCAGTACTTC,CASSSGQVLDEQYF
TRBJ2-2,.,many,TRBV12-3/TRBV12-4,TGTGCCAGCAGTATGAACACCGGGGAGCTGTTTTTT,CASSMNTGELFF
TRBJ2-1,.,many,TRBV2,TGTGCCAGCATTGGAGGAGGAAGAGGATACAATGAGCAGTTCTTC,CASIGGGRGYNEQFF
TRBJ2-5,.,many,TRBV11-3,TGTGCCAGCAGCCATTCTAGCGAACAAGAGACCCAGTACTTC,CASSHSSEQETQYF
TRBJ1-4,TRBD1,many,TRBV2,TGTGCCAGCAGTGCAGCCGGGACAGGGAATGAAAAACTGTTTTTT,CASSAAGTGNEKLFF
TRBJ2-2,TRBD2,.,TRBV10-3,TGTGCCAGCAGGGCGGGAGGCCCGGGCACCGGGGAGCTGTTTTTT,CASRAGGPGTGELFF
TRBJ2-1,TRBD2,many,TRBV10-3,TGTGCCATCAGTGGAGATAAGCGGGAGCGGAACAATGAGCAGTTCTTC,CAISGDKRERNNEQFF
TRBJ2-7,.,.,TRBV9,TGTGCCAGCAGTGCGGATGCCTACGAGCAGTACTTC,CASSADAYEQYF
TRBJ1-1,.,many,TRBV28,TGTGCCAGCAGTTTTTTTTCTGGTGCAGAGACGGACACTGAAGCTTTCTTT,CASSFFSGAETDTEAFF
TRBJ1-3,.,many,TRBV6-1,TGTGCCAGCAGTTTTCGGTTCTCTGGAAACACCATATATTTT,CASSFRFSGNTIYF
TRBJ1-4,.,many,TRBV11-2,TGTGCCAGCAGCTTAACGGCAGGTCTTTCAACTAATGAAAAACTGTTTTTT,CASSLTAGLSTNEKLFF
TRBJ2-1,.,few,TRBV20-1,TGCAGTGCTAGAGATCGTAGCCTAGGGATGGGGTTCTTC,CSARDRSLGMGFF
TRBJ1-1,.,few,TRBV29-1,TGCAGCGTTGAAGATCGTTGGGCCCCGACTGAAGCTTTCTTT,CSVEDRWAPTEAFF
TRBJ1-3,.,many,TRBV28,TGTGCCAGCAGTTTACCACCGGACATAGGGGAAAACACCATATATTTT,CASSLPPDIGENTIYF
TRBJ2-3,.,.,TRBV30,TGTGCCTGGAGTCCCCTGCGGGCCGCAGATACGCAGTATTTT,CAWSPLRAADTQYF
TRBJ1-5,.,.,TRBV4-1,TGCGCCAGCAGCCAAGCGACCCACCAGCCCCAGCATTTT,CASSQATHQPQHF
TRBJ2-1,TRBD2,.,TRBV7-2,TGTGCCAGCAGCTTATATAGCGGGAGCTACAATGAGCAGTTCTTC,CASSLYSGSYNEQFF
TRBJ2-5,.,many,TRBV28,TGTGCCAGCAGTCTTTCGGGACAGGGAAGGCGGGAGGGCGTGGCGACCCAGTACTTC,CASSLSGQGRREGVATQYF